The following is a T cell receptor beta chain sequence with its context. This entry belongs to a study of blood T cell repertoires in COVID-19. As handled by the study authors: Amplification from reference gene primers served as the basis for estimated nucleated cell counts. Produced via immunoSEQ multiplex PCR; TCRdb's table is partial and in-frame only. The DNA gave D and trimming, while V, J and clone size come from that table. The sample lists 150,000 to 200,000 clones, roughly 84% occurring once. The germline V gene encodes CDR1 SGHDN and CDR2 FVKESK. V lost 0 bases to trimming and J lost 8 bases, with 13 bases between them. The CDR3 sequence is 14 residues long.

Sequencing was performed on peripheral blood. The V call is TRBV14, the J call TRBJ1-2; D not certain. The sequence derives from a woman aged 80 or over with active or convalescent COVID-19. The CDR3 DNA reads TGTGCCAGCAGCCAAGATCCGGGGTCCCGGGGCTACACCTTC. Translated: CASSQDPGSRGYTF.